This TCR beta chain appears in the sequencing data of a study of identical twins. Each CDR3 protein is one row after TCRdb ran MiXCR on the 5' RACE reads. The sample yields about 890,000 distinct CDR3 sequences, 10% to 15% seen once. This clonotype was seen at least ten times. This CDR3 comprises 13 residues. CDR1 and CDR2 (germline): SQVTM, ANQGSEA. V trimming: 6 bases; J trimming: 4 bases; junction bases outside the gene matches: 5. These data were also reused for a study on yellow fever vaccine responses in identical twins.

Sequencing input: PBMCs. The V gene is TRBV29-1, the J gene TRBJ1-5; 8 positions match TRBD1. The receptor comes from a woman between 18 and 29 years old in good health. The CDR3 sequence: CSVQGAWNQPQHF. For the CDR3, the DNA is TGCAGCGTGCAGGGGGCTTGGAATCAGCCCCAGCATTTT.